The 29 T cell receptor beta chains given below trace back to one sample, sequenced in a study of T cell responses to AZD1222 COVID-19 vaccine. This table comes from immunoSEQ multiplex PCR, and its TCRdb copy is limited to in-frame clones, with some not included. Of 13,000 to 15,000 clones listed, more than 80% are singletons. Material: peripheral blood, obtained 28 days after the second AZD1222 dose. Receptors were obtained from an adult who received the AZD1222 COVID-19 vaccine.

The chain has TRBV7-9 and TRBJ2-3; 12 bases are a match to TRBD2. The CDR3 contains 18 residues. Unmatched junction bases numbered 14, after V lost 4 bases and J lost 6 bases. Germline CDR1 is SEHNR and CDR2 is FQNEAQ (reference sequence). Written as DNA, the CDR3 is TGTGCCAGCAGCTCCTTACCTGCTCTAGCGGGAGGGCCCGATACGCAGTATTTT. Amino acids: CASSSLPALAGGPDTQYF.

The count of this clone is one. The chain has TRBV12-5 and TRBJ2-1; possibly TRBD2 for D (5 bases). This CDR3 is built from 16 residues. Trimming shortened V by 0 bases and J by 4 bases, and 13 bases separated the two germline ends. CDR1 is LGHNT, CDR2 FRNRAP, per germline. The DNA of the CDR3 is TGTGCTAGTGGTTTGGTAGGTGGGAGCGGATACAATGAGCAGTTCTTC. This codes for CASGLVGGSGYNEQFF.

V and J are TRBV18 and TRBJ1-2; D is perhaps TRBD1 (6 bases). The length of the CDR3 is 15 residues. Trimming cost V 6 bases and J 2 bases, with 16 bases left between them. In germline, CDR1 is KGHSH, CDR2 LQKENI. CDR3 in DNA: TGTGCCAGCTCCCCGAGACAGGAGCCGAACTATGGCTACACCTTC. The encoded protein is CASSPRQEPNYGYTF.

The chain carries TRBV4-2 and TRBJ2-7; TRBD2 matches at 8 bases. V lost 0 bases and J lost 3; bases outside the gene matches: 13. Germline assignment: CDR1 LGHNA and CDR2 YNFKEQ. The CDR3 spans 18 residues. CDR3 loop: CASSQEGAGGGRFYEQYF. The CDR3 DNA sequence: TGTGCCAGCAGCCAAGAAGGGGCTGGGGGCGGGAGGTTCTACGAGCAGTACTTC.

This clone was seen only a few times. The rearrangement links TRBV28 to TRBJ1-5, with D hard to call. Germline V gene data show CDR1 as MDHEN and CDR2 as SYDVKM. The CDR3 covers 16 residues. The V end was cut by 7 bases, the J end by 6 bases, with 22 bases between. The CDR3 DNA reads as TGTGCCAGCATCCCACAAGCCGGAAATTTCGCTCAGCCCCAGCATTTT. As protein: CASIPQAGNFAQPQHF.

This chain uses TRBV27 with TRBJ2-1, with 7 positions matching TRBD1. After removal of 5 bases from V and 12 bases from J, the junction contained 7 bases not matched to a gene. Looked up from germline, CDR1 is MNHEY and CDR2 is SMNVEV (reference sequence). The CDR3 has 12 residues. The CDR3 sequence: CASSPLRDRQFF. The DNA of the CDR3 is TGTGCCAGCAGTCCGCTCCGGGACAGGCAGTTCTTC.

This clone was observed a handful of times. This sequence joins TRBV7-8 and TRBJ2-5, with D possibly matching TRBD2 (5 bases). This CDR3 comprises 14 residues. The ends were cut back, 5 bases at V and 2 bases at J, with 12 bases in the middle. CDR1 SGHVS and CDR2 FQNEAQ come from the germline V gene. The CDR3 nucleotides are TGTGCCAGCAGCCCCTCCATAGCGCAAGAGACCCAGTACTTC. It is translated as CASSPSIAQETQYF.

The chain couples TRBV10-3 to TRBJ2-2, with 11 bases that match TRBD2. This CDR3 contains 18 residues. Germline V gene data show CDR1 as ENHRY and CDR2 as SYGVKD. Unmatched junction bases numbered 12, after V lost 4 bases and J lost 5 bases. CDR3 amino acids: CAISGGLNVAGGTGELFF. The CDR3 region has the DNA TGTGCCATCAGTGGGGGCCTCAACGTAGCGGGAGGGACCGGGGAGCTGTTTTTT.

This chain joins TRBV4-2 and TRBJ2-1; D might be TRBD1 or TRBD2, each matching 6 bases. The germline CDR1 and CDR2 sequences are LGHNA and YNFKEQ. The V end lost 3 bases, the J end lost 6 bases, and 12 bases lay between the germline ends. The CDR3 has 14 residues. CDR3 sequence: CASSQGGSSNEQFF. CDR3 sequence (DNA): TGTGCCAGCAGCCAGGGGGGCTCCAGCAATGAGCAGTTCTTC.

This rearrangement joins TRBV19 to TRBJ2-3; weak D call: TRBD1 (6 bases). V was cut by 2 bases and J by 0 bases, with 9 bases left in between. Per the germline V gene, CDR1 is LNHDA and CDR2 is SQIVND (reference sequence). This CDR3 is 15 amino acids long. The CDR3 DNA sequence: TGTGCCAGTAGTATAATACAGGGTAGCACAGATACGCAGTATTTT. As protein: CASSIIQGSTDTQYF.

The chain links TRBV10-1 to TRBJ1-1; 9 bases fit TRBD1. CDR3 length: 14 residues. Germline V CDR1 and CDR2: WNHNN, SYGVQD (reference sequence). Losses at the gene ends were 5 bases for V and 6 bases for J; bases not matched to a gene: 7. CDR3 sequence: CASSPGQGWSEAFF. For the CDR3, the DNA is TGCGCCAGCAGTCCTGGACAGGGGTGGTCTGAAGCTTTCTTT.

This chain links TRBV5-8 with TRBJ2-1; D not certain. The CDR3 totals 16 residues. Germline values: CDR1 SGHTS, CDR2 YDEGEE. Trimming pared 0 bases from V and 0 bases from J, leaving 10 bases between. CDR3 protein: CASSLVLLSSYNEQFF. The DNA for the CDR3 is TGTGCCAGCAGCTTGGTGCTTTTAAGCTCCTACAATGAGCAGTTCTTC.

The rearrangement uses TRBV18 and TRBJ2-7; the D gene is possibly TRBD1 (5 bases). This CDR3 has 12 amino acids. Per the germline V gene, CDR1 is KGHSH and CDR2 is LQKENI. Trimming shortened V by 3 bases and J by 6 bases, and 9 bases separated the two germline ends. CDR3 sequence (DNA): TGTGCCAGCTCACCCAGGGTTCTCGAGCAGTACTTC. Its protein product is CASSPRVLEQYF.

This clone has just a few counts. The CDR3 spells CASSYPASSGGRGYTF. The CDR3 DNA sequence: TGTGCCAGCAGTTACCCGGCGTCATCGGGGGGTCGAGGCTACACCTTC. The rearrangement uses TRBV6-5 and TRBJ1-2; D is possibly TRBD1 (5 bases). This CDR3 spans 16 amino acids. Germline V gene data show CDR1 as MNHEY and CDR2 as SVGAGI. Trimming removed 2 bases at V and 8 bases at J, with 21 bases between.

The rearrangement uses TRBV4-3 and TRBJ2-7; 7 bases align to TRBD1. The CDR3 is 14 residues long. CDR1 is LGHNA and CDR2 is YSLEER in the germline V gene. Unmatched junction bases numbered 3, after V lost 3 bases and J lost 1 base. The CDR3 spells CASSQRDSSYEQYF. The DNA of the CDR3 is TGCGCCAGCAGCCAGAGGGACAGTTCCTACGAGCAGTACTTC.

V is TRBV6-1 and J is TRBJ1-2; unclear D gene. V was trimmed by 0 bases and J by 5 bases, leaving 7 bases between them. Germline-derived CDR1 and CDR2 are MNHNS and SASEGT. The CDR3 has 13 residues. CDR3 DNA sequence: TGTGCCAGCAGTGAAGCGGCCGAGTATGGCTACACCTTC. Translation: CASSEAAEYGYTF.

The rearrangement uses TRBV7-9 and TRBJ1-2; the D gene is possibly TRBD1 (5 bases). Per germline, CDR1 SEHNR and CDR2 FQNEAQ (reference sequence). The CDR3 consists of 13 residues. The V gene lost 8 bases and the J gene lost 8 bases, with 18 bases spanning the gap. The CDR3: CASGSRGAYGYTF. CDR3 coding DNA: TGTGCCAGCGGGTCCCGCGGGGCCTACGGCTACACCTTC. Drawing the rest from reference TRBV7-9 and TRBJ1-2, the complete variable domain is DTGVSQNPRHKITKRGQNVTFRCDPISEHNRLYWYRQTLGQGPEFLTYFQNEAQLEKSRLLSDRFSAERPKGSFSTLEIQRTEQGDSAMYLCASGSRGAYGYTFGSGTRLTVV.

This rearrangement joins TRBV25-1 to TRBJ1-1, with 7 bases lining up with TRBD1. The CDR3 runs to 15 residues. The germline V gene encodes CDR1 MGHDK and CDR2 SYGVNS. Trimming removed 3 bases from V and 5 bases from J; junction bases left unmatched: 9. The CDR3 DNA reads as TGTGCCAGCAGTGATGGGGGCAGGGGGTTGACTGAAGCTTTCTTT. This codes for CASSDGGRGLTEAFF.

In DNA form, the CDR3 reads TGTGCCAGCAGCGCCCCGGAGACAGGGAACACTGAAGCTTTCTTT. Encoded protein: CASSAPETGNTEAFF. V usage is TRBV25-1 and J usage is TRBJ1-1, with D maybe TRBD1 (6 bases). CDR3 length: 15 amino acids. Germline V gene lookup returns CDR1 MGHDK and CDR2 SYGVNS. Trimming stripped 6 bases from V and 1 base from J, with 15 bases between.

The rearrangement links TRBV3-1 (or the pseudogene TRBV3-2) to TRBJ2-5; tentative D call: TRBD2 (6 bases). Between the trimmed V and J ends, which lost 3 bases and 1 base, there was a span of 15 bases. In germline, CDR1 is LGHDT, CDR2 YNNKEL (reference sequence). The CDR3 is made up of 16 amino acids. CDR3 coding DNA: TGTGCCAGCAGCCAGAGGACTATATCGGGCCAAGAGACCCAGTACTTC. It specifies CASSQRTISGQETQYF.

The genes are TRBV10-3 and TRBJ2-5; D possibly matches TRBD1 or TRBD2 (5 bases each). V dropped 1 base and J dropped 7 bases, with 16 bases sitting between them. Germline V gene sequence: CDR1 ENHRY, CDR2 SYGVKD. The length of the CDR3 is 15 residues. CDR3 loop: CAISELVGTWSTQYF. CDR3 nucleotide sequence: TGTGCCATCAGTGAGTTGGTGGGGACCTGGTCGACCCAGTACTTC.

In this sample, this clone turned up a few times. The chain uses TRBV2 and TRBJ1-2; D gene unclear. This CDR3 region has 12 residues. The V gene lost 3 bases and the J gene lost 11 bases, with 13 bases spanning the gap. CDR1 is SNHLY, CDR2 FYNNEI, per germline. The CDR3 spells CASSEGAGRYTF. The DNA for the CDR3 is TGTGCCAGCAGTGAGGGAGCTGGTCGTTACACCTTC.

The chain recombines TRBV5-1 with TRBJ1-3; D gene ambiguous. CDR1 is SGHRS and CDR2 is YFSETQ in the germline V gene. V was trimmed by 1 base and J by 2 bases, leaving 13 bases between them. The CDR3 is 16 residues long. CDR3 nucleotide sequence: TGCGCCAGCAGCTTGAGGTCTGTAGCGGCTGGAAACACCATATATTTT. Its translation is CASSLRSVAAGNTIYF.

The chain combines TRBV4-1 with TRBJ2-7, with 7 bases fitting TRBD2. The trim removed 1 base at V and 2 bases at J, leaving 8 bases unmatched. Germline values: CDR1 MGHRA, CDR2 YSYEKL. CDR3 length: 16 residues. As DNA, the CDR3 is TGCGCCAGCAGCCAAGGATGGCGGGGGTTTACCTACGAGCAGTACTTC. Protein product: CASSQGWRGFTYEQYF.

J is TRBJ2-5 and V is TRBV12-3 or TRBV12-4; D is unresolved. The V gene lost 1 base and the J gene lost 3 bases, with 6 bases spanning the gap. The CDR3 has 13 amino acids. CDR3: CASSLGQEETQYF. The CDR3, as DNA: TGTGCCAGCAGTTTAGGGCAGGAAGAGACCCAGTACTTC.

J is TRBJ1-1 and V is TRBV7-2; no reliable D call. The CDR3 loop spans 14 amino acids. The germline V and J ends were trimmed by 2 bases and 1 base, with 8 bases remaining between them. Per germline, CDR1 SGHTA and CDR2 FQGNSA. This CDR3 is CASSLIGENTEAFF. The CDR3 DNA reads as TGTGCCAGCAGCTTAATCGGTGAGAACACTGAAGCTTTCTTT.

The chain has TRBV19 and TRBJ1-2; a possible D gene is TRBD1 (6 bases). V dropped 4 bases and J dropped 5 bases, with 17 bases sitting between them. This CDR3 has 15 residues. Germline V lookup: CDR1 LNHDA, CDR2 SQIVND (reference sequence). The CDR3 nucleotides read TGTGCCAGTAGTACCCCACAGGGAACCCTTTATGGCTACACCTTC. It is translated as CASSTPQGTLYGYTF.

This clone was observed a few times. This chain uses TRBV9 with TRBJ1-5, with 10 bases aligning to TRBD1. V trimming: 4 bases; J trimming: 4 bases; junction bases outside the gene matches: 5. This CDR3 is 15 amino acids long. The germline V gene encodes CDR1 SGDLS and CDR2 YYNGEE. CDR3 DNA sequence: TGTGCCAGCAGCTCCGAGGGACAGGGGAATCAGCCCCAGCATTTT. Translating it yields CASSSEGQGNQPQHF.

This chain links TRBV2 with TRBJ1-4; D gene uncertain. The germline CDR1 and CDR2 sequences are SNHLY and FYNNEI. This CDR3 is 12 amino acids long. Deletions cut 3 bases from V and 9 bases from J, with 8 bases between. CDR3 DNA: TGTGCCAGCAGTGAGGAGGGTCAAAAACTGTTTTTT. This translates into CASSEEGQKLFF.